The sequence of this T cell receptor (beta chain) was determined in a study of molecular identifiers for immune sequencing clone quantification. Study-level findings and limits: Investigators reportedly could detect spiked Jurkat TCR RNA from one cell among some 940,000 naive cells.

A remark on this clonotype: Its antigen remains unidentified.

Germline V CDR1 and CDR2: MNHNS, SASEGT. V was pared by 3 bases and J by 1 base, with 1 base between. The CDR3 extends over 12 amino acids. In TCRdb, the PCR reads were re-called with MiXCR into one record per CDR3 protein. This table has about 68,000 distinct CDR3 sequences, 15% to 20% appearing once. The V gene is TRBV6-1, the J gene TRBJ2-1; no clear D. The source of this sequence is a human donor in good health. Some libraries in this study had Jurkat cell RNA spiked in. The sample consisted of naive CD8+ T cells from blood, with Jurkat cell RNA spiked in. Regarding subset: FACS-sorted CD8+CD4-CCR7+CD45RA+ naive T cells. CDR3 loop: CASSDSYNEQFF. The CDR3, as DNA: TGTGCCAGCAGTGATTCCTACAATGAGCAGTTCTTC.